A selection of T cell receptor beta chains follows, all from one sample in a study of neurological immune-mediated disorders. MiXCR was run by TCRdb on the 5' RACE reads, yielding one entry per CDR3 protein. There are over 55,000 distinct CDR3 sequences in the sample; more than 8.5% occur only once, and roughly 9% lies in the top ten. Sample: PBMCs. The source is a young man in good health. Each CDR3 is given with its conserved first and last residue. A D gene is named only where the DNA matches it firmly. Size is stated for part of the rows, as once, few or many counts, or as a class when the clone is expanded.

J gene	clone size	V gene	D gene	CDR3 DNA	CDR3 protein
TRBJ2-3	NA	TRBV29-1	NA	TGCAGCGTTGAAGATCCCCAGACGGGGTATACGCAGTATTTT	CSVEDPQTGYTQYF
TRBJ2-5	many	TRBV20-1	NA	TGCAGTGCTAGTTCAGGGGGAGGGGAGACCCAGTACTTC	CSASSGGGETQYF
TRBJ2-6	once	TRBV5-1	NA	TGCGCCAGCAGCTTGGAAAGGACAGCAGTCTCTGGGGCCAACGTCCCGACTTTC	CASSLERTAVSGANVPTF
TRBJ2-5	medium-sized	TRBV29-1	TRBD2	TGCAGCGTAGAGAGACTAGCGGGAAACCAAGAGACCCAGTACTTC	CSVERLAGNQETQYF
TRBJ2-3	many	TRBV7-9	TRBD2	TGTGCCAGCATTCCGTCGCGCGGGAGTATTGGTCCAGGCACAGATACGCAGTATTTT	CASIPSRGSIGPGTDTQYF
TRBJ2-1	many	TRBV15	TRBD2	TGTGCCACCAGTGGGGGGGGGGATGAGCAGTTCTTC	CATSGGGDEQFF
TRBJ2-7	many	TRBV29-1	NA	TGCAGCGTGACAGTCCTGGGGGACGAGCAGTACTTC	CSVTVLGDEQYF
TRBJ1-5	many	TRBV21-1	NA	TGTGCCAGCTTGGACAGGTTCAATCATCAGCCCCAGCATTTT	CASLDRFNHQPQHF
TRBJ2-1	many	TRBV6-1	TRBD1	TGTGCCAGCAGTGAAGAACAGGGGGCTTACAATGAGCAGTTCTTC	CASSEEQGAYNEQFF
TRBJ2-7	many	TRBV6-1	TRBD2	TGTGCCAGCAGTTTCGGGAGGGTAGCGGGGACCTACGAGCAGTACTTC	CASSFGRVAGTYEQYF
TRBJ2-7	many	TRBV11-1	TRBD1	TGTGCCAGCAGCTCCCGGGACAGGGGAGCTACTAAAGAGCAGTACTTC	CASSSRDRGATKEQYF
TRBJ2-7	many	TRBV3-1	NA	TGTGCCAGCAGCCGCCCCCCCTACGAGCAGTACTTC	CASSRPPYEQYF
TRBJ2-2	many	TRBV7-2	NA	TGTGCCAGCAGCCGCCGCTTGAACACCGGGGAGCTGTTTTTT	CASSRRLNTGELFF
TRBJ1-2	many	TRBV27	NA	TGTGCCAGCAGTTTATCGAACAGCCCGGATGGCTACACCTTC	CASSLSNSPDGYTF
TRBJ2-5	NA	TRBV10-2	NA	TGCGCCAGCAGCAAGTACCAAGAGACCCAGTACTTC	CASSKYQETQYF
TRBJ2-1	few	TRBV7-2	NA	TGTGCCAGCAGCCAGCTAGGGGAGTTTGGTGAGCAGTTCTTC	CASSQLGEFGEQFF
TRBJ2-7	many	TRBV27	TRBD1	TGTGCCAGCAAACGGGACAGGCCCTCCTACGAGCAGTACTTC	CASKRDRPSYEQYF
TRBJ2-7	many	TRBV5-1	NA	TGCGCCAGCAGCTTACTTAGCGACTACGAGCAGTACTTC	CASSLLSDYEQYF
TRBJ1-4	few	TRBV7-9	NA	TGTGCCAGCAGCTTCCCCTCTACAACTAATGAAAAACTGTTTTTT	CASSFPSTTNEKLFF
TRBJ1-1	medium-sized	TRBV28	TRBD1	TGTGCCAGCAGGATCGGACAGGGACTGAGAGCTTTCTTT	CASRIGQGLRAFF
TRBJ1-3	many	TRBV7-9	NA	TGTGCCAGCAGCTCAGAGACAGATGGAAACACCATATATTTT	CASSSETDGNTIYF
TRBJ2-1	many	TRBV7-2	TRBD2	TGTGCCAGCAGCCCGACTAGCGGACCTTACAATGAGCAGTTCTTC	CASSPTSGPYNEQFF
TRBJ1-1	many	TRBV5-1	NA	TGCGCCAGCAGCTGGGCCGGGGACGGGGCTGAAGCTTTCTTT	CASSWAGDGAEAFF
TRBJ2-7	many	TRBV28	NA	TGTGCCAGCAGTTTACCGGCAAGATCCTACGAGCAGTACTTC	CASSLPARSYEQYF
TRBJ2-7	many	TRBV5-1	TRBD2	TGCGCCAGCAGCTCGGGACTAGCGGCCGACGAGCAGTACTTC	CASSSGLAADEQYF
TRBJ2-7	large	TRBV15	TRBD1	TGTGCCACCAGCAGAGCGACAGGGGGAATCTACGAGCAGTACTTC	CATSRATGGIYEQYF
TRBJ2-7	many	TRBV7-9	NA	TGTGCCAGCAGCGTAGCCGGCGGCGCCTCCTACGAGCAGTACTTC	CASSVAGGASYEQYF
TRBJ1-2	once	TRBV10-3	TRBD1	TGTGCCATCAGTGATGTTCAGGGACAGGGATACTATGGCTACACCTTC	CAISDVQGQGYYGYTF
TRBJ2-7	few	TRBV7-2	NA	TGTGCCAGCAGCTTTTTTACCCTGTCTTCCGAGCAGTACTTC	CASSFFTLSSEQYF
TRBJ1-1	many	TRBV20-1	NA	TGCAGTGCTAGCCCGGACAGCAACACTGAAGCTTTCTTT	CSASPDSNTEAFF
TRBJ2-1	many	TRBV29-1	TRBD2	TGCAGCGTCGCACCCGATAGCGGGAGGGCCTACAATGAGCAGTTCTTC	CSVAPDSGRAYNEQFF
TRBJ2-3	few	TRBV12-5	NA	TGTGCTAGTGGTTTGGTACAAGACGGCCTGACTAGCACAGATACGCAGTATTTT	CASGLVQDGLTSTDTQYF
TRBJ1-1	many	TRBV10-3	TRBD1	TGTGCCATCAGTCTTGGGACAGGGGGCGAAACTGAAGCTTTCTTT	CAISLGTGGETEAFF
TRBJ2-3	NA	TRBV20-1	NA	TGCAGTGCTAGAGATTTCTACATTGGGGATACGCAGTATTTT	CSARDFYIGDTQYF
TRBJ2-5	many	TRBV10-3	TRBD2	TGTGCCATCGGGGGACTAGCGGGACAAGAGACCCAGTACTTC	CAIGGLAGQETQYF
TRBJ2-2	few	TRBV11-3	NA	TGTGCCAGCAGCTTAGAGAGGGCTAACACCGGGGAGCTGTTTTTT	CASSLERANTGELFF
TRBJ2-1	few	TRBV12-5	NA	TGTGCTAGTGGTTTGAGGATAGATGGGACGATCTACAATGAGCAGTTCTTC	CASGLRIDGTIYNEQFF
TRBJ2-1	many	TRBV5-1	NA	TGCGCCAGCAGCCCCTACTACACCGTCACTAGGGGCAATGAGCAGTTCTTC	CASSPYYTVTRGNEQFF
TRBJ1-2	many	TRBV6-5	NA	TGTGCCAGCAGTTACTCGAGCAGGGGCGACTATGGCTACACCTTC	CASSYSSRGDYGYTF
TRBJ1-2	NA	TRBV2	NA	TGTGCCAGCAGCGCCCTGCCGGGACGGGGGTACTATGGCTACACCTTC	CASSALPGRGYYGYTF
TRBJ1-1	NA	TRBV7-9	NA	TGTGCCAGCAGCTTTACAGGTATGAACACTGAAGCTTTCTTT	CASSFTGMNTEAFF